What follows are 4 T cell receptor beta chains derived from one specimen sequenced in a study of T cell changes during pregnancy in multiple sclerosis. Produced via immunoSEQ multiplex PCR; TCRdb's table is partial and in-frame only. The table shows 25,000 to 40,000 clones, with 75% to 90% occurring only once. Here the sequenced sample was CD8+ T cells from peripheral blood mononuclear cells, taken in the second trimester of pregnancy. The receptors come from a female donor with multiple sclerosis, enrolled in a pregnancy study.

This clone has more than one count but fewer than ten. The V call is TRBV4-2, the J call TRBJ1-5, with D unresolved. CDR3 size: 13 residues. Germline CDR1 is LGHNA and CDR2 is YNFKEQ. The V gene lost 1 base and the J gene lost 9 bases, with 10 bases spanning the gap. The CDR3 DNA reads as TGTGCCAGCAGCCAAGTATCATCGGGGCCCCAGCATTTT. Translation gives CASSQVSSGPQHF.

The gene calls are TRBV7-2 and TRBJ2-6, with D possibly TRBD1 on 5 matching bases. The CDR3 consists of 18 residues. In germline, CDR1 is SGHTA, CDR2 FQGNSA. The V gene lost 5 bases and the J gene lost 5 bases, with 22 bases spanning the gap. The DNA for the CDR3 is TGTGCCAGCAGCCCCGAAAGCAGAGGACAAAGTCGGGCCAACGTCCTGACTTTC. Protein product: CASSPESRGQSRANVLTF.

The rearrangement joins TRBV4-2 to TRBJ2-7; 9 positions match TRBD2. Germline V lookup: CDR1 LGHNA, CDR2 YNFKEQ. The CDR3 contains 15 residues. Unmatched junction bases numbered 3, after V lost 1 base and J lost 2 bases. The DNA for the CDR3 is TGTGCCAGCAGCCAAGGGACTAGCGTCACCTACGAGCAGTACTTC. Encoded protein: CASSQGTSVTYEQYF.

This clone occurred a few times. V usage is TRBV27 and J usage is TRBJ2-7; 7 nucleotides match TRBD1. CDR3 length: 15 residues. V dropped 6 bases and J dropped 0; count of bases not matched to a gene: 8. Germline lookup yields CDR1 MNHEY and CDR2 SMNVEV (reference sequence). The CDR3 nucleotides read TGTGCCAGCAGCCAGGACCGGGACAGCTCCTACGAGCAGTACTTC. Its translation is CASSQDRDSSYEQYF.